This record concerns one T cell receptor (beta chain) sequence. Clones were read by immunoSEQ multiplex PCR, and TCRdb kept only the in-frame ones, dropping some. This table holds some 130,000 clones, roughly 88% found once. This sample was included in a study of control samples from healthy donors and cancer patients. Deletions cut 0 bases from V and 7 bases from J, with 10 bases between. The CDR3 sequence is 14 residues long. Germline CDR1 and CDR2: ENHRY and SYGVKD. The chain combines TRBV10-3 with TRBJ2-1; D unresolved. The sequence derives from a man aged 40-49 years in good health. Material for sequencing was blood. The CDR3 here is CAISESLDTNEQFF. DNA of the CDR3: TGTGCCATCAGTGAGTCGTTAGATACGAATGAGCAGTTCTTC.